These 20 T cell receptor beta chains were all obtained from the same sample, sequenced in a study of blood T cell repertoires in COVID-19 (TCRdb year 2020). The library was made by the immunoSEQ multiplex PCR assay. Sourced from immuneACCESS, this table was stored by TCRdb with only in-frame sequences that have V and J called. A share of the clones is absent; for the studies checked, an unresolved V gene accounts for under half, and the remainder has no known explanation. The sample yields 90,000 or so clones; 90% to 95% were counted once. About 1.7% of the sample is in the top ten clones. The specimen was peripheral blood. These receptors originate from a human donor with active COVID-19. The donor label of this sample is uncertain.

J is TRBJ2-7 and V is TRBV9, with D unclear. V was trimmed by 0 bases and J by 3 bases, leaving 7 bases between them. The germline V gene has CDR1 SGDLS and CDR2 YYNGEE. The CDR3 consists of 13 residues. This CDR3 reads CASSVVNSYEQYF. The CDR3 nucleotides read TGTGCCAGCAGCGTAGTGAACAGCTACGAGCAGTACTTC. Supplemented by reference TRBV9 and TRBJ2-7, the full variable domain reads DSGVTQTPKHLITATGQRVTLRCSPRSGDLSVYWYQQSLDQGLQFLIQYYNGEERAKGNILERFSAQQFPDLHSELNLSSLELGDSALYFCASSVVNSYEQYFGPGTRLTVT.

This clone turned up a few times. The CDR3 nucleotides read TGCGCCAGCAGCCCGGGACACTCCAATCAGCCCCAGCATTTT. Protein: CASSPGHSNQPQHF. V and J are TRBV5-1 and TRBJ1-5; maybe TRBD1 (6 bases). In germline, CDR1 is SGHRS, CDR2 YFSETQ. This CDR3 region has 14 residues. V was shortened by 4 bases and J by 3 bases, with 11 bases between the two germline ends.

V usage is TRBV7-6 and J usage is TRBJ2-1; 9 nucleotides align to TRBD2. The CDR3 loop spans 16 amino acids. J lost 1 base, V lost 7 bases, and 8 bases had no gene match. From germline, CDR1 is SGHVS and CDR2 FNYEAQ. CDR3 region: CASTGQAGGSYNEQFF. Written as DNA, the CDR3 is TGTGCCAGCACCGGACAGGCGGGGGGGTCCTACAATGAGCAGTTCTTC.

This clone was counted a few times. This chain joins TRBV18 and TRBJ2-5; 12 nucleotides align to TRBD2. The V gene's germline CDR1 is KGHSH and CDR2 LQKENI. V was clipped by 8 bases and J by 2 bases; unmatched bases: 3. The CDR3 runs 14 residues. Written as DNA, the CDR3 is TGTGCCAGCCGGACTAGCGGGGATCAAGAGACCCAGTACTTC. Residues: CASRTSGDQETQYF.

The chain links TRBV5-4 to TRBJ2-3; a weak D match, TRBD2 (5 bases). CDR1 is SGHNT, CDR2 YYREEE, per germline (reference sequence). Trimming left V 6 bases short and J 2 bases short, with 22 bases between. The CDR3 sequence is 17 residues long. CDR3 in amino acids: CASTPGGLANPTDTQYF. The DNA for the CDR3 is TGTGCCAGCACCCCTGGAGGACTCGCTAACCCCACAGATACGCAGTATTTT.

The chain combines TRBV29-1 with TRBJ1-1, with TRBD1 as a possible D gene (6 bases). CDR1 is SQVTM, CDR2 ANQGSEA, per germline. The CDR3 consists of 16 residues. Trimming pared 5 bases from V and 2 bases from J, leaving 21 bases between. CDR3 protein: CSVYPPPQGQNTEAFF. In DNA form, the CDR3 reads TGCAGCGTTTACCCCCCCCCACAGGGCCAAAACACTGAAGCTTTCTTT. The entire variable domain, with the rest obtained from reference TRBV29-1 and TRBJ1-1, is as follows: SAVISQKPSRDICQRGTSLTIQCQVDSQVTMMFWYRQQPGQSLTLIATANQGSEATYESGFVIDKFPISRPNLTFSTLTVSNMSPEDSSIYLCSVYPPPQGQNTEAFFGQGTRLTVV.

The chain has TRBV2 and TRBJ1-5, with unresolved D. This CDR3 has 13 residues. V was shortened by 4 bases and J by 5 bases, with 9 bases between the two germline ends. The germline V gene encodes CDR1 SNHLY and CDR2 FYNNEI. For the CDR3, the DNA is TGTGCCAGCAGTGTGGGTGAGGATCAGCCCCAGCATTTT. Translated, it gives CASSVGEDQPQHF.

This clone was seen a handful of times. The chain recombines TRBV24-1 with TRBJ2-7; maybe TRBD2 (6 bases). CDR3 length: 15 amino acids. Germline V lookup: CDR1 KGHDR, CDR2 SFDVKD. V was trimmed by 0 bases and J by 1 base, leaving 9 bases between them. CDR3 bases: TGTGCCACCAGTGATTTGGGTAGCGGATCCTACGAGCAGTACTTC. It translates to CATSDLGSGSYEQYF.

The chain employs TRBV2 and TRBJ2-7; 7 nucleotides line up with TRBD1. The V and J ends lost 6 bases and 0 bases, in that order; junction bases with no gene match: 5. The length of the CDR3 is 14 residues. Per the germline V gene, CDR1 is SNHLY and CDR2 is FYNNEI. This CDR3 reads CASRGDSSSYEQYF. The CDR3 nucleotides read TGTGCCAGCAGGGGGGACAGCTCCTCCTACGAGCAGTACTTC.

The V gene is TRBV7-2, the J gene TRBJ2-7, with unresolved D. Germline lookup yields CDR1 SGHTA and CDR2 FQGNSA. The CDR3 has 14 amino acids. Trimming removed 5 bases from V and 0 bases from J, with 11 bases in between. This chain's CDR3 is CASSLPGNSYEQYF. DNA of the CDR3: TGTGCCAGCAGCCTGCCAGGCAACTCCTACGAGCAGTACTTC.

The V call is TRBV5-1, the J call TRBJ1-1, with no clear D. V was clipped by 4 bases and J by 0 bases, with 10 bases between them. CDR1 and CDR2 (germline): SGHRS, YFSETQ. The CDR3 runs 14 residues. The CDR3 bases are TGCGCCAGCAGCGAAGCCTCTTTGAACACTGAAGCTTTCTTT. Protein product: CASSEASLNTEAFF.

The rearrangement uses TRBV4-3 and TRBJ2-2; a weak D match, TRBD2 (6 bases). The germline CDR1 and CDR2 sequences are LGHNA and YSLEER. V was cut by 2 bases and J by 1 base, with 8 bases left in between. The CDR3 covers 15 residues. CDR3 region: CASSQSRENTGELFF. In DNA form, the CDR3 reads TGCGCCAGCAGCCAATCGCGGGAGAACACCGGGGAGCTGTTTTTT.

The chain employs TRBV29-1 and TRBJ2-5, with a tentative D call TRBD2 (5 bases). Per germline, CDR1 SQVTM and CDR2 ANQGSEA. V was trimmed by 3 bases and J by 5 bases, leaving 13 bases between them. The CDR3 totals 13 residues. The CDR3: CSVDRGSAETQYF. In DNA, the CDR3 is TGCAGCGTTGATCGAGGGTCGGCCGAGACCCAGTACTTC.

The genes are TRBV11-2 and TRBJ2-7, with a tentative D call TRBD2 (5 bases). The ends were cut back, 1 base at V and 2 bases at J, with 12 bases in the middle. From germline, CDR1 is SGHAT and CDR2 FQNNGV. CDR3 size: 15 residues. The CDR3 here is CASSLGPGSTYEQYF. The CDR3 coding sequence is TGTGCCAGCAGCTTAGGACCGGGATCGACCTACGAGCAGTACTTC.

The chain recombines TRBV6-5 with TRBJ1-1; D gene unclear. The CDR3 consists of 16 residues. The germline V gene has CDR1 MNHEY and CDR2 SVGAGI. The V gene lost 2 bases and the J gene lost 4 bases, with 17 bases spanning the gap. The CDR3 DNA reads TGTGCCAGCAGTTACCCTACCTATGCGGGAGGCACTGAAGCTTTCTTT. Protein: CASSYPTYAGGTEAFF.

V gene TRBV5-1 combines with J gene TRBJ1-6, with a weak D call TRBD1 (6 bases). Trimming pared 4 bases from V and 13 bases from J, leaving 15 bases between. The CDR3 consists of 13 residues. Germline V gene sequence: CDR1 SGHRS, CDR2 YFSETQ. The CDR3 loop reads CASSTGLREPLHF. The CDR3 DNA reads as TGCGCCAGCAGCACAGGGCTCAGGGAGCCCCTCCACTTT.

The chain couples TRBV9 to TRBJ2-6; TRBD1 aligns across 12 bases. CDR1 is SGDLS and CDR2 is YYNGEE in the germline V gene. V was clipped by 0 bases and J by 3 bases; unmatched bases: 10. The CDR3 runs to 20 residues. The CDR3 protein is CASSVAILGQGADGANVLTF. CDR3 DNA: TGTGCCAGCAGCGTAGCTATTTTGGGACAGGGGGCGGATGGGGCCAACGTCCTGACTTTC.

This clone was seen once. The chain joins TRBV5-4 to TRBJ2-5; maybe TRBD2 (5 bases). Trimming cost V 2 bases and J 5 bases, with 13 bases left between them. CDR3 length equals 14 residues. Germline CDR1 and CDR2: SGHNT and YYREEE (reference sequence). CDR3 in amino acids: CASSFLGLAETQYF. For the CDR3, the DNA is TGTGCCAGCAGCTTTTTAGGACTCGCGGAGACCCAGTACTTC.

V is TRBV25-1 and J is TRBJ1-2; D ambiguous. In germline, CDR1 is MGHDK, CDR2 SYGVNS. V gave up 3 bases and J gave up 5 bases, with 10 bases separating them. The CDR3 totals 13 residues. The CDR3 sequence: CASSDPGSYGYTF. The DNA of the CDR3 is TGTGCCAGCAGTGACCCCGGGTCTTATGGCTACACCTTC.

This chain uses TRBV5-4 with TRBJ2-3, with 8 bases lining up with TRBD2. This CDR3 has 15 amino acids. The germline CDR1 and CDR2 sequences are SGHNT and YYREEE (reference sequence). The J segment lost 4 bases and the V segment lost 2 bases, leaving 6 bases of the junction unmatched. The CDR3: CASSFSGGPPDTQYF. The DNA for the CDR3 is TGTGCCAGCAGCTTCTCGGGGGGGCCCCCAGATACGCAGTATTTT.